This TCR beta chain was sequenced during a study of T cell repertoires in cytomegalovirus infection. As for the study in general: Both recently identified HLA-C-restricted and well-studied HLA-B-restricted CMV epitopes were used in the study. Based on public TCR beta signatures, there were indications of CMV infection and of a matching HLA type.

Each CDR3 protein gets one entry after TCRdb re-called the reads with MiXCR. Of hundreds of thousands of distinct CDR3 sequences in the sample, around 35% were seen once. V lost 6 bases and J lost 0; bases outside the gene matches: 9. The CDR3 covers 19 residues. Germline CDR1 is LNHDA and CDR2 is SQIVND (reference sequence). This clonotype was seen more than once but under ten times. Its specificity is not known. The sample in question was cultured PBMCs, obtained from culture after CMV antigen stimulation. The chain is built from TRBV19 and TRBJ2-1; 15 bases match TRBD2. This TCR was sampled from a human donor in good health (CMV status not recorded). Some clones in this sample may be carry-over from other donors' samples. The CDR3 nucleotides read TGTGCCAGTAGATCCTACAGGACTAGCGGGAGGGCCTCCTACAATGAGCAGTTCTTC. Protein: CASRSYRTSGRASYNEQFF.